Following are 12 T cell receptor beta chains from one sample sequenced in a study of early T cells in non-severe SARS-CoV-2 infection. One entry per CDR3 protein, called by TCRdb with MiXCR from the 5' RACE reads. The table lists about 56,000 distinct CDR3 sequences, roughly a tenth of them singletons, with roughly 6% in the top ten. Sequencing input: whole blood. These receptors all come from an adult who was a healthcare worker with PCR-confirmed SARS-CoV-2 infection or an uninfected control (not recorded which).

The table lists this clonotype with a few counts. The chain links TRBV15 to TRBJ1-1; D is uncertain. Germline V gene lookup returns CDR1 LNHNV and CDR2 YYDKDF (reference sequence). The V end lost 5 bases, the J end lost 1 base, and 17 bases lay between the germline ends. The CDR3 is 16 residues long. CDR3 residues: CATSGTKSESNTEAFF. The CDR3 DNA sequence: TGTGCCACCAGCGGCACGAAATCGGAATCGAACACTGAAGCTTTCTTT. Complete variable domain (other parts from reference TRBV15 and TRBJ1-1): DAMVIQNPRYQVTQFGKPVTLSCSQTLNHNVMYWYQQKSSQAPKLLFHYYDKDFNNEADTPDNFQSRRPNTSFCFLDIRSPGLGDTAMYLCATSGTKSESNTEAFFGQGTRLTVV.

This sequence joins TRBV7-2 and TRBJ1-6; 7 bases fit TRBD1. This CDR3 is 15 amino acids long. Germline values: CDR1 SGHTA, CDR2 FQGNSA. With 1 base clipped from V and 10 bases from J, the junction kept 7 bases outside the gene matches. The CDR3 loop is CASSLGQGGNSPLHF. CDR3 DNA: TGTGCCAGCAGCTTAGGACAGGGAGGAAACTCACCCCTCCACTTT.

This rearrangement joins TRBV7-8 to TRBJ1-2; weak D call: TRBD1 (6 bases). The CDR3 consists of 13 residues. In germline, CDR1 is SGHVS, CDR2 FQNEAQ. V was clipped by 4 bases and J by 7 bases, with 13 bases between them. CDR3 coding DNA: TGTGCCAGCAGCTCCTCGACAGGAGGTGGCTACACCTTC. Translating it yields CASSSSTGGGYTF.

This clonotype was seen many times. CDR3 residues: CASSPEPGNTEAFF. Here the CDR3 DNA reads TGCGCCAGCAGCCCGGAGCCAGGGAACACTGAAGCTTTCTTT. V is TRBV5-1 and J is TRBJ1-1, with D unresolved. The CDR3 runs to 14 residues. Trimming removed 4 bases from V and 1 base from J, with 11 bases in between. Germline V lookup: CDR1 SGHRS, CDR2 YFSETQ.

In this sample, this clonotype turned up many times. V and J are TRBV15 and TRBJ1-6, with D unresolved. Trimming left V 0 bases short and J 10 bases short, with 13 bases between. CDR3 length equals 15 residues. Per the germline V gene, CDR1 is LNHNV and CDR2 is YYDKDF (reference sequence). Written as DNA, the CDR3 is TGTGCCACCAGCAGAGATCAACCCAACCGGTCACCCCTCCACTTT. It specifies CATSRDQPNRSPLHF.

This clonotype was detected only once. It may be a read error: a sequence one base away is much more abundant. The chain employs TRBV5-1 and TRBJ2-1; D call uncertain. The CDR3 extends over 13 amino acids. Per the germline V gene, CDR1 is SGHRS and CDR2 is YFSETQ. CDR3 coding DNA: TGCGCCAGCAGCGTCTCCTCAGCCAATGAGCGGTTCTTC. Residues: CASSVSSANERFF.

This chain uses TRBV7-9 with TRBJ1-1; no clear D gene. Trimming removed 3 bases from V and 7 bases from J, with 9 bases in between. Germline-derived CDR1 and CDR2 are SEHNR and FQNEAQ (reference sequence). CDR3 length: 12 amino acids. Here the CDR3 reads CASSFMGFEAFF. The CDR3 DNA reads TGTGCCAGCAGCTTCATGGGGTTTGAAGCTTTCTTT.

This CDR3 is CASRTKSTEAFF. CDR3 coding DNA: TGTGCCAGCAGAACGAAAAGCACTGAAGCTTTCTTT. The chain couples TRBV12-3 or TRBV12-4 to TRBJ1-1; D not resolved. The ends were cut back, 6 bases at V and 4 bases at J, with 9 bases in the middle. The CDR3 runs 12 residues.

This rearrangement joins TRBV30 to TRBJ2-3, with 7 bases lining up with TRBD1. Losses at the gene ends were 2 bases for V and 6 bases for J; bases not matched to a gene: 11. This CDR3 is built from 15 residues. Germline lookup yields CDR1 GTSNPN and CDR2 SVGIG (reference sequence). The CDR3 spells CAWSPHRGEADTQYF. The CDR3 nucleotides read TGTGCCTGGAGTCCTCACAGGGGCGAGGCCGATACGCAGTATTTT.

This clonotype showed up just once. No conserved phenylalanine or tryptophan ends this CDR3, so it is likely a read error. This rearrangement joins TRBV29-1 to TRBJ2-1; 14 bases fit TRBD2. CDR3 length equals 15 residues. V gave up 6 bases and J gave up 5 bases; unmatched junction bases: 6. CDR1 and CDR2 (germline): SQVTM, ANQGSEA. The CDR3 DNA reads as TGCAGCGTCGGGACTAGCGGGAGTCCCGACAATGAGCAGTTCATC. It specifies CSVGTSGSPDNEQFI.

This clonotype was recorded many times. The rearrangement joins TRBV3-1 to TRBJ2-7; D remains ambiguous. The CDR3 runs 14 residues. Germline V CDR1 and CDR2: LGHDT, YNNKEL (reference sequence). V lost 1 base, J lost 7 bases, and 14 bases lay in between. CDR3 in amino acids: CASSQGITTWEQYF. CDR3 nucleotide sequence: TGTGCCAGCAGCCAAGGAATTACCACCTGGGAGCAGTACTTC.

The gene calls are TRBV7-2 and TRBJ1-6; D ambiguous. Germline CDR1 SGHTA, CDR2 FQGNSA. V lost 1 base to trimming and J lost 14 bases, with 15 bases between them. The CDR3 has 14 residues. In nucleotides, the CDR3 is TGTGCCAGCAGCTTAGATCCGGGAGGGAAATCCCTCCACTTT. Its protein is CASSLDPGGKSLHF.